This is a list of T cell receptor beta chains from one sample in a study of neurological immune-mediated disorders. MiXCR, run by TCRdb on the 5' RACE reads, gives a single entry per CDR3 protein. The table lists roughly 47,000 distinct CDR3 sequences, just under 4.5% of them singletons. Input material: PBMCs. Source of these receptors: a woman in her fifties or sixties with multiple sclerosis. The conserved cysteine and the conserved F or W are not part of the CDR3 here. Rows may omit the clone size; those that give it use once, few, many or a size class.

abundance,j_gene,v_gene,CDR3aa
many,TRBJ1-4,TRBV10-3,AIRPGQGHEKLF
many,TRBJ2-5,TRBV20-1,SARDDSRETQY
many,TRBJ2-1,TRBV7-2,ASSLEVAGGDDEQF
many,TRBJ2-1,TRBV29-1,SVQAAGVGNEQF
many,TRBJ1-4,TRBV7-2,ASSTNTGLRVDEKLF
many,TRBJ1-2,TRBV28,ASSFRRKGYGYT
.,TRBJ1-6,TRBV12-3/TRBV12-4,ASSSGTANSPLH
many,TRBJ1-4,TRBV20-1,SAKVRGEKLF
many,TRBJ1-1,TRBV7-2,ASSFGGSSTEAF
many,TRBJ2-1,TRBV4-3,ASSQDLGADKQF
few,TRBJ2-2,TRBV5-1,ASSPLPRLKDGELF
many,TRBJ2-3,TRBV5-1,ASAWGDTQY
many,TRBJ2-5,TRBV12-3/TRBV12-4,ASTPGQGYETQY
medium-sized,TRBJ2-7,TRBV7-6,ASSFKESSYEQY
.,TRBJ2-1,TRBV20-1,SASETSGYNEQF
many,TRBJ1-1,TRBV4-1,ASSPVLFSNTEAF
many,TRBJ2-1,TRBV10-2,ASSNLRTSGLNEQF
many,TRBJ1-3,TRBV10-2,ASSEQGWENTIY
many,TRBJ1-5,TRBV7-2,ASSFSRINQPQH
many,TRBJ1-2,TRBV5-6,ASGPKYGYT
few,TRBJ1-4,TRBV10-3,AMQGATNEKLF
many,TRBJ2-5,TRBV10-2,ASTEPDLGETQY
many,TRBJ1-1,TRBV7-2,ASSLGGWNTEAF
.,TRBJ1-2,TRBV5-5,ASSPMANYGYT
few,TRBJ2-7,TRBV27,ASRSPGPSYEQY
many,TRBJ2-5,TRBV7-2,ASSFGTSGETQY
many,TRBJ2-2,TRBV7-2,ASSLAGGANTGELF
many,TRBJ2-7,TRBV6-5,ASSFPGSYEQY
many,TRBJ2-5,TRBV28,ASSGGALETQY
many,TRBJ1-2,TRBV10-3,AITGQVPGYGYT
many,TRBJ2-7,TRBV2,ASTYRGLSSYEQY